These 27 T cell receptor beta chains share one sample of origin, sequenced in a study of shared clonotypes between healthy human individuals. The naive CD8 fraction comprised CD45RO-negative cells positively selected for CCR7 and excluded terminally differentiated effector memory CD45RA+ cells. Here immunoSEQ multiplex PCR was the method, and the copy in TCRdb shows in-frame clones only, minus some. The table has about 1,800,000 clones, roughly 95% seen once; the top ten hold approximately 1%. The material sequenced was naive CD8+ T cells sorted from blood. The source of these receptors is a man aged 18-30 years in good health.

V is TRBV2 and J is TRBJ2-2; D tentatively fits TRBD1 or TRBD2 (6 bases each). The CDR3 length is 17 residues. Germline assignment: CDR1 SNHLY and CDR2 FYNNEI. V lost 6 bases and J lost 5, with 22 bases in between. Here the CDR3 reads CASRTVRGAGWTGELFF. As DNA, the CDR3 is TGTGCCAGCAGGACCGTGAGGGGGGCTGGCTGGACCGGGGAGCTGTTTTTT. Supplemented by reference TRBV2 and TRBJ2-2, the full variable domain reads EPEVTQTPSHQVTQMGQEVILRCVPISNHLYFYWYRQILGQKVEFLVSFYNNEISEKSEIFDDQFSVERPDGSNFTLKIRSTKLEDSAMYFCASRTVRGAGWTGELFFGEGSRLTVL.

The sample holds a few counts of this clone. The J gene is TRBJ2-3, the V gene TRBV9; D remains unclear. This CDR3 is 12 amino acids long. Germline CDR1 reads SGDLS; CDR2 reads YYNGEE. With 1 base removed from V and 5 bases from J, the gap between germline ends came to 5 bases. This CDR3 is CASSVNEDTQYF. Here the CDR3 DNA reads TGTGCCAGCAGCGTAAACGAAGATACGCAGTATTTT.

The rearrangement links TRBV11-2 to TRBJ1-1; 7 bases fit TRBD1. The germline V gene has CDR1 SGHAT and CDR2 FQNNGV. With V trimmed by 0 bases and J by 5 bases, 12 bases remained unmatched. The CDR3 has 17 amino acids. The CDR3 DNA reads TGTGCCAGCAGCTTAGATCCTAGGGACAGTCGAGGGACTGAAGCTTTCTTT. Translating gives CASSLDPRDSRGTEAFF.

This clone was recorded only once. The CDR3 protein is CASNDIGPDNQPQHF. Here the CDR3 DNA reads TGCGCCAGCAACGACATTGGCCCAGATAATCAGCCCCAGCATTTT. This sequence joins TRBV5-1 and TRBJ1-5; no definite D call. The CDR3 sequence is 15 residues long. In germline, CDR1 is SGHRS, CDR2 YFSETQ. Trimming left V 6 bases short and J 4 bases short, with 17 bases between.

The rearrangement links TRBV5-5 to TRBJ2-7; D call uncertain. The CDR3 covers 15 residues. Trimming cost V 0 bases and J 0 bases, with 10 bases left between them. The germline V gene has CDR1 SGHKS and CDR2 YYEKEE (reference sequence). The CDR3 bases are TGTGCCAGCAGCTTGGAGGCGTCGTTCTCCTACGAGCAGTACTTC. The encoded protein is CASSLEASFSYEQYF.

Here the CDR3 reads CASSLLTGGTDTQYF. CDR3 nucleotides: TGTGCCAGTAGTCTCTTGACAGGGGGCACAGATACGCAGTATTTT. The J gene is TRBJ2-3, the V gene TRBV19; 8 bases fit TRBD1. V lost 5 bases, J lost 1 base, and 5 bases stayed unmatched. CDR1 and CDR2 (germline): LNHDA, SQIVND (reference sequence). This CDR3 region has 15 residues.

The V gene is TRBV13, the J gene TRBJ2-3; TRBD2 aligns across 12 bases. After removal of 2 bases from V and 2 bases from J, the junction contained 5 bases not matched to a gene. The CDR3 consists of 17 residues. Germline V gives CDR1 PRHDT, CDR2 FYEKMQ (reference sequence). CDR3 residues: CASSLWLAGGLTDTQYF. The CDR3 nucleotides are TGTGCCAGCAGCTTATGGCTAGCGGGAGGGCTCACAGATACGCAGTATTTT.

The chain uses TRBV9 and TRBJ1-1, with TRBD1 as a possible D gene (6 bases). The CDR3 contains 14 residues. The V gene lost 5 bases and the J gene lost 4 bases, with 15 bases spanning the gap. Germline lookup yields CDR1 SGDLS and CDR2 YYNGEE. CDR3 protein: CASRATGSGTEAFF. DNA of the CDR3: TGTGCCAGCAGAGCAACAGGGTCCGGCACTGAAGCTTTCTTT.

The V gene is TRBV27, the J gene TRBJ2-3; the D gene is possibly TRBD2 (7 bases). CDR3 length: 16 amino acids. Trimming pared 8 bases from V and 3 bases from J, leaving 21 bases between. Germline assignment: CDR1 MNHEY and CDR2 SMNVEV (reference sequence). The CDR3 DNA follows: TGTGCCAGCGCTAGCTTTGGGGGGGCGGGTACAGATACGCAGTATTTT. Its protein product is CASASFGGAGTDTQYF.

The chain carries TRBV7-2 and TRBJ2-7; possibly TRBD2 for D (6 bases). CDR1 is SGHTA and CDR2 is FQGNSA in the germline V gene. V was trimmed by 1 base and J by 1 base, leaving 14 bases between them. This CDR3 is built from 16 residues. As DNA, the CDR3 is TGTGCCAGCAGCTTAGGCCCGGGGGAAGAATCCTACGAGCAGTACTTC. As protein: CASSLGPGEESYEQYF.

The chain's CDR3 is CASSIAAGTFVPLHF. DNA of the CDR3: TGTGCCAGTAGTATCGCGGCCGGGACCTTCGTGCCCCTCCACTTT. The chain recombines TRBV19 with TRBJ1-6; possible D gene TRBD1, 5 bases. V was trimmed by 3 bases and J by 13 bases, leaving 19 bases between them. The V gene's germline CDR1 is LNHDA and CDR2 SQIVND (reference sequence). This CDR3 contains 15 residues.

The chain links TRBV6-5 to TRBJ1-1, with no clear D. CDR3 length: 16 residues. CDR1 and CDR2 from the germline V gene are MNHEY and SVGAGI. The V and J ends lost 0 bases and 0 bases respectively, with 11 bases between them. The CDR3 DNA sequence: TGTGCCAGCAGTTACTCGATATCCCAGATGAACACTGAAGCTTTCTTT. The encoded protein is CASSYSISQMNTEAFF.

The chain couples TRBV5-1 to TRBJ1-1, with D perhaps TRBD1 (6 bases). V was cut by 3 bases and J by 1 base, with 13 bases left in between. CDR1 is SGHRS and CDR2 is YFSETQ in the germline V gene. The length of the CDR3 is 15 residues. The CDR3 here is CASSSQGWGNTEAFF. The CDR3 DNA is TGCGCCAGCAGCTCCCAGGGGTGGGGGAACACTGAAGCTTTCTTT.

The chain carries TRBV7-9 and TRBJ2-3; 9 nucleotides match TRBD1. CDR1 is SEHNR, CDR2 FQNEAQ, per germline (reference sequence). V lost 1 base to trimming and J lost 14 bases; unmatched junction nucleotides: 4. This CDR3 contains 12 residues. The CDR3 DNA reads as TGTGCCAGCAGCTTAGGGGACAGGGCCCCGTATTTT. It is translated as CASSLGDRAPYF.

The rearrangement uses TRBV18 and TRBJ2-5; a weak D match, TRBD1 (6 bases). The CDR3 sequence is 14 residues long. The germline V gene has CDR1 KGHSH and CDR2 LQKENI. The V end was cut by 3 bases, the J end by 5 bases, with 13 bases between. The chain's CDR3 is CASSPVDRPETQYF. CDR3 DNA: TGTGCCAGCTCACCGGTTGACAGGCCGGAGACCCAGTACTTC.

The table lists this clone with a count of one. This chain uses TRBV4-3 with TRBJ1-1, with no clear D. Germline values: CDR1 LGHNA, CDR2 YSLEER. This CDR3 is built from 16 residues. Trimming removed 0 bases at V and 1 base at J, with 12 bases between. DNA for the CDR3: TGCGCCAGCAGCCAAGATCTTGAACAGAAGAACACTGAAGCTTTCTTT. Protein: CASSQDLEQKNTEAFF.

A note on this clone: This sample also contains other DNA sequences that code for the same CDR3. The chain carries TRBV27 and TRBJ2-5; 8 bases line up with TRBD1. Germline V CDR1 and CDR2: MNHEY, SMNVEV (reference sequence). V lost 3 bases to trimming and J lost 3 bases; unmatched junction nucleotides: 0. This CDR3 has 13 amino acids. CDR3 residues: CASSLDREETQYF. As DNA, the CDR3 is TGTGCCAGCAGTTTGGACAGGGAAGAGACCCAGTACTTC.

This sequence joins TRBV7-8 and TRBJ2-7; D gene unclear. V gave up 3 bases and J gave up 7 bases, with 10 bases separating them. Germline values: CDR1 SGHVS, CDR2 FQNEAQ. This CDR3 has 12 amino acids. CDR3 sequence reads: CASSLSRWEQYF. CDR3 nucleotides: TGTGCCAGCAGCTTGTCCAGATGGGAGCAGTACTTC. The whole variable domain, remainder taken from reference TRBV7-8 and TRBJ2-7, is GAGVSQSPRYKVAKRGQDVALRCDPISGHVSLFWYQQALGQGPEFLTYFQNEAQLDKSGLPSDRFFAERPEGSVSTLKIQRTQQEDSAVYLCASSLSRWEQYFGPGTRLTVT.

This clone came up once. The CDR3 sequence: CASSDINTGELFF. CDR3 nucleotides: TGTGCCAGCAGCGACATTAACACCGGGGAGCTGTTTTTT. V gene TRBV14 combines with J gene TRBJ2-2; D is undetermined. This CDR3 has 13 amino acids. Trimming took 5 bases from V and 2 from J, leaving 6 bases between them. Germline V gene sequence: CDR1 SGHDN, CDR2 FVKESK.

V is TRBV27 and J is TRBJ2-1, with 9 bases matching TRBD2. This CDR3 is built from 15 residues. V was clipped by 8 bases and J by 0 bases; unmatched bases: 5. Germline CDR1 is MNHEY and CDR2 is SMNVEV (reference sequence). This CDR3 is CASGSGGSSYNEQFF. The DNA for the CDR3 is TGTGCCAGCGGTAGCGGGGGCAGCTCCTACAATGAGCAGTTCTTC.

Worth noting for this clone: The same CDR3 arises from other DNA sequences in this sample as well. The rearrangement links TRBV27 to TRBJ2-7; 13 bases fit TRBD2. The CDR3 totals 14 residues. V dropped 6 bases and J dropped 2; count of bases not matched to a gene: 1. Germline-derived CDR1 and CDR2 are MNHEY and SMNVEV (reference sequence). CDR3 in amino acids: CASRLAGGPYEQYF. The CDR3, as DNA: TGTGCCAGCAGACTAGCGGGGGGGCCCTACGAGCAGTACTTC.

Of note for this clone: Germline and junction disagree at one end, which may indicate a read error. This chain links TRBV7-7 with TRBJ1-1; D call uncertain. Germline loops: CDR1 SSHAT, CDR2 FNYEAQ (reference sequence). This CDR3 region has 13 residues. CDR3 DNA: TGTGCTAGCAGCAAAACGACAAACACTGAAGCTTTCTTT. It codes for CASSKTTNTEAFF.

DNA for the CDR3: TGTGCCAGCAGCTCGTTTATTGGCAGGGTCATTGACGAGCAGTACTTC. Translating gives CASSSFIGRVIDEQYF. This chain links TRBV11-2 with TRBJ2-7, with a tentative D call TRBD1 (5 bases). The germline V gene has CDR1 SGHAT and CDR2 FQNNGV. The V gene lost 4 bases and the J gene lost 5 bases, with 21 bases spanning the gap. The CDR3 is made up of 16 amino acids. Filled out from reference TRBV11-2 and TRBJ2-7, the complete variable domain reads EAGVAQSPRYKIIEKRQSVAFWCNPISGHATLYWYQQILGQGPKLLIQFQNNGVVDDSQLPKDRFSAERLKGVDSTLKIQPAKLEDSAVYLCASSSFIGRVIDEQYFGPGTRLTVT.

V usage is TRBV6-5 and J usage is TRBJ2-1, with D unresolved. The V and J ends lost 8 bases and 2 bases respectively, with 13 bases between them. The germline gives CDR1 MNHEY, CDR2 SVGAGI. The length of the CDR3 is 14 residues. CDR3 protein: CASHRWPTYNEQFF. The DNA of the CDR3 is TGTGCCAGCCACCGTTGGCCGACCTACAATGAGCAGTTCTTC.

In the case of this clone: In the same sample, other DNA sequences code for this CDR3. The chain recombines TRBV28 with TRBJ1-1; no reliable D call. Per the germline V gene, CDR1 is MDHEN and CDR2 is SYDVKM. The CDR3 loop spans 14 amino acids. V was shortened by 1 base and J by 1 base, with 7 bases between the two germline ends. The CDR3 DNA sequence: TGTGCCAGCAGTTTATCCGGTGGGAACACTGAAGCTTTCTTT. Translated, it gives CASSLSGGNTEAFF. Complete variable domain (other parts from reference TRBV28 and TRBJ1-1): DVKVTQSSRYLVKRTGEKVFLECVQDMDHENMFWYRQDPGLGLRLIYFSYDVKMKEKGDIPEGYSVSREKKERFSLILESASTNQTSMYLCASSLSGGNTEAFFGQGTRLTVV.

The V call is TRBV29-1, the J call TRBJ2-1; 11 positions match TRBD1. Germline V gene data show CDR1 as SQVTM and CDR2 as ANQGSEA. The junction had 6 bases not matched to a gene; V was cut back by 0 bases and J by 5 bases. The length of the CDR3 is 16 residues. This CDR3 is CSVEDRWDRGDNEQFF. The CDR3 nucleotides read TGCAGCGTTGAAGATCGGTGGGACAGGGGGGACAATGAGCAGTTCTTC.

This sequence joins TRBV2 and TRBJ1-1; no definite D call. The germline V gene encodes CDR1 SNHLY and CDR2 FYNNEI. The length of the CDR3 is 15 residues. Between the trimmed V and J ends, which lost 0 bases and 0 bases, there was a span of 8 bases. The CDR3 spells CASSEAQNMNTEAFF. CDR3 DNA: TGTGCCAGCAGTGAAGCGCAGAACATGAACACTGAAGCTTTCTTT.